This TCR beta chain was found in a study of beta chain features in type 1 diabetes. Overall study results and limits: Shortening that was moderate but significant affected the TCRB CDR3s of Type 1 diabetes patients in all four CD4+ subsets.

This clone turned up a few times. Its antigen is still unknown. Germline trimming cut 2 bases from V and 7 bases from J; bases unmatched to any gene: 10. Germline V gene lookup returns CDR1 LGHNA and CDR2 YNFKEQ. The CDR3 contains 16 residues. What was sequenced were expressed TCRB transcripts, since all of the isolated RNA had been reverse transcribed. Measured with immunoSEQ multiplex PCR; TCRdb has only the in-frame clones, and not every one. The sample carries some 640,000 clones, around an eighth recorded once. The sequenced sample consisted of naive CD4+ T cells from blood. The origin of this receptor is a man between 18 and 29 years old with type 1 diabetes. J is TRBJ1-4 and V is TRBV4-2; 7 bases are shared with TRBD1. CDR3: CASSQNTGTVSEKLFF. DNA for the CDR3: TGTGCCAGCAGCCAAAACACCGGGACAGTCAGTGAAAAACTGTTTTTT.